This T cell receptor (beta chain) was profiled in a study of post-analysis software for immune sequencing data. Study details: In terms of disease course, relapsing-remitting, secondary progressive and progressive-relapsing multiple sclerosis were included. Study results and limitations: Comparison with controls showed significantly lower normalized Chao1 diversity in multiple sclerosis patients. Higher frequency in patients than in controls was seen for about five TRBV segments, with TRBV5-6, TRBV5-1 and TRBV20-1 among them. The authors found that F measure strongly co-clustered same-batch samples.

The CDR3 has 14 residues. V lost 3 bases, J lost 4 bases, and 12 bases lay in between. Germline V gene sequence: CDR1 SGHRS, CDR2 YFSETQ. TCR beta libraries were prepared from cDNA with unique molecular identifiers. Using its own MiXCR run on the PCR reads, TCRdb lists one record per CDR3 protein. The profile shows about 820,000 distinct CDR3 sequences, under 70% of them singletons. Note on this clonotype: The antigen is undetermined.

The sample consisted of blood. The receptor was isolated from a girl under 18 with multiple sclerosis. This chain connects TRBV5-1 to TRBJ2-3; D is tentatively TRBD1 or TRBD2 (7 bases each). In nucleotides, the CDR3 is TGCGCCAGCAGCTCGACAGGGAGGGCAGATACGCAGTATTTT. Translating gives CASSSTGRADTQYF.